This is a list of T cell receptor beta chains from one sample in a study of human T cells and chemical hapten exposure. TCRdb re-derived calls from the RACE reads in MiXCR, one entry per CDR3 protein. The table records 150,000 to 200,000 distinct CDR3 sequences, about a fifth of them present only once. The sequencing here drew on whole blood, taken in connection with sensitization to the hapten diphenylcyclopropenone (DPC). The origin of the receptors is a woman in her forties or fifties with alopecia areata. Some clones in this sample may be carry-over from other donors' samples. CDR3s include the opening cysteine and the closing phenylalanine or tryptophan. D genes are given only for firm matches. Not all rows give a size; the values are once, few, many and, for expanded clones, a class.

>TRBD1|TRBJ2-3|few|TRBV7-9
CASSPGQGTSTDTQYF
TGTGCCAGCAGCCCGGGACAGGGGACTAGCACAGATACGCAGTATTTT
>-|TRBJ1-1|few|TRBV20-1
CSARTEAAFF
TGCAGTGCCCGGACAGAGGCAGCTTTCTTT
>-|TRBJ2-7|-|TRBV6-5
CASSGLTGKYEQYF
TGTGCCAGCAGCGGCCTGACTGGAAAATACGAGCAGTACTTC
>-|TRBJ2-5|many|TRBV7-7
CASSLAVGQETQYF
TGTGCTAGCAGCTTAGCGGTAGGCCAAGAGACCCAGTACTTC
>-|TRBJ1-2|-|TRBV12-3/TRBV12-4
CASSLAAGPNYGYTF
TGTGCCAGCAGTTTAGCGGCAGGTCCTAACTATGGCTACACCTTC
>-|TRBJ1-5|-|TRBV2
CASSEVRHSNQPQHF
TGTGCCAGCAGTGAAGTCCGACATAGCAATCAGCCCCAGCATTTT
>TRBD1|TRBJ2-3|-|TRBV29-1
CSVDRGSHTDTQYF
TGCAGCGTTGACAGGGGGAGCCACACAGATACGCAGTATTTT
>TRBD1|TRBJ2-5|many|TRBV3-1
CASSQDARQGKETQYF
TGTGCCAGCAGCCAAGATGCGCGACAGGGTAAAGAGACCCAGTACTTC
>TRBD1|TRBJ2-2|-|TRBV7-6
CASSSPGQGRVGELFF
TGTGCCAGCAGCTCTCCGGGACAGGGAAGGGTCGGGGAGCTGTTTTTT
>TRBD1|TRBJ2-3|few|TRBV5-1
CASSPLTGADTQYF
TGCGCCAGCAGCCCATTGACAGGGGCAGATACGCAGTATTTT
>TRBD1|TRBJ2-5|-|TRBV5-1
CASSLDGTGRETQYF
TGCGCCAGCAGCTTGGACGGGACAGGGAGAGAGACCCAGTACTTC
>TRBD2|TRBJ2-1|few|TRBV20-1
CSARVSRAGAPSYNEQFF
TGCAGTGCTAGAGTCAGCAGAGCGGGAGCGCCGTCGTACAATGAGCAGTTCTTC
>-|TRBJ2-7|few|TRBV5-1
CASSQQRREYF
TGCGCCAGCAGCCAACAGCGACGGGAGTACTTC
>-|TRBJ1-2|-|TRBV5-4
CASSFDPANYGYTF
TGTGCCAGCAGCTTCGACCCAGCTAACTATGGCTACACCTTC
>TRBD1|TRBJ2-3|few|TRBV7-9
CASSPGTGADTQYF
TGTGCCAGCAGCCCCGGGACAGGAGCAGATACGCAGTATTTT
>TRBD2|TRBJ2-5|many|TRBV28
CASSFLAGGGQETQYF
TGTGCCAGCAGTTTCTTGGCGGGAGGGGGGCAAGAGACCCAGTACTTC
>-|TRBJ1-6|-|TRBV11-2
CASSFEGSGNSPLHF
TGTGCCAGCAGCTTCGAGGGGAGCGGAAATTCACCCCTCCACTTT
>-|TRBJ1-1|-|TRBV20-1
CSAILIDRRAEAFF
TGCAGTGCCATACTCATCGACAGGCGGGCTGAAGCTTTCTTT
>TRBD2|TRBJ2-1|few|TRBV7-2
CASSAGLADNEQFF
TGTGCCAGCAGCGCGGGACTAGCAGACAATGAGCAGTTCTTC
>-|TRBJ2-7|few|TRBV5-6
CASSLEWAGNGEQYF
TGTGCCAGCAGCTTGGAGTGGGCGGGGAACGGCGAGCAGTACTTC
>-|TRBJ2-2|many|TRBV24-1
CATSGADLTGELFF
TGTGCCACCAGTGGGGCAGATCTCACCGGGGAGCTGTTTTTT
>-|TRBJ1-1|-|TRBV6-1
CASSEQAVMNTEAFF
TGTGCCAGCAGTGAGCAGGCGGTTATGAACACTGAAGCTTTCTTT
>-|TRBJ2-2|-|TRBV7-9
CASSLDHLGNTGELFF
TGTGCCAGCAGCTTAGACCATCTAGGGAACACCGGGGAGCTGTTTTTT
>-|TRBJ1-2|few|TRBV3-1
CASSQDRSNYGYTF
TGTGCCAGCAGCCAAGACAGGTCTAACTATGGCTACACCTTC
>TRBD1|TRBJ1-1|many|TRBV11-2
CASSLETGGAVEAFF
TGTGCCAGCAGCTTAGAAACAGGGGGCGCGGTGGAAGCTTTCTTT
>-|TRBJ1-1|-|TRBV7-2
CTSSLRVNTEAFF
TGTACCAGCAGCTTACGAGTGAACACTGAAGCTTTCTTT
>-|TRBJ2-6|few|TRBV7-8
CASSHGYSGANVLTF
TGTGCCAGCAGCCACGGGTACTCTGGGGCCAACGTCCTGACTTTC
>-|TRBJ2-5|once|TRBV29-1
CSVREETQYF
TGCAGCGTTAGGGAAGAGACCCAGTACTTC
>TRBD1|TRBJ1-1|few|TRBV6-1
CASRSTGVTEAFF
TGTGCCAGCAGATCGACAGGGGTCACTGAAGCTTTCTTT
>-|TRBJ2-1|few|TRBV7-9
CASSQLNVGYNEQFF
TGTGCCAGCAGCCAGCTAAATGTTGGCTACAATGAGCAGTTCTTC
>-|TRBJ2-1|few|TRBV5-1
CASSSGTHNEQFF
TGCGCCAGCAGCTCCGGGACTCACAATGAGCAGTTCTTC
>TRBD1|TRBJ2-3|-|TRBV7-9
CASTAQGTDTQYF
TGTGCCAGCACCGCACAGGGGACAGATACGCAGTATTTT
>TRBD1|TRBJ1-2|-|TRBV6-5
CASSGQGQEEGYTF
TGTGCCAGCAGTGGACAAGGACAGGAAGAAGGCTACACCTTC
>-|TRBJ1-1|-|TRBV29-1
CSVEPTFEGTEAFF
TGCAGCGTTGAACCCACCTTTGAAGGCACTGAAGCTTTCTTT
>-|TRBJ2-2|few|TRBV4-1
CASSQTGELFF
TGCGCCAGCAGCCAAACCGGGGAGCTGTTTTTT
>-|TRBJ2-7|few|TRBV9
CASSGPRPEQYF
TGTGCCAGCAGCGGCCCCCGGCCCGAGCAGTACTTC
>-|TRBJ2-1|-|TRBV5-1
CASTDYNEQFF
TGCGCCAGCACCGATTACAATGAGCAGTTCTTC
>-|TRBJ2-5|-|TRBV7-8
CASSLMAAIQETQYF
TGTGCCAGCAGCTTAATGGCAGCCATCCAAGAGACCCAGTACTTC
>-|TRBJ1-2|-|TRBV6-6
CASRIEDHESYGYTF
TGTGCCAGCAGAATAGAGGACCACGAGAGCTATGGCTACACCTTC
>TRBD1|TRBJ1-5|few|TRBV6-2/TRBV6-3
CASLSADRGQPQHF
TGTGCCAGCCTGTCGGCGGACAGGGGTCAGCCCCAGCATTTT
>-|TRBJ2-2|-|TRBV7-8
CASILTAVVSGELFF
TGTGCCAGCATCCTTACGGCGGTGGTGTCCGGGGAGCTGTTTTTT
>-|TRBJ1-5|-|TRBV29-1
CSVGEGGINQPQHF
TGCAGCGTTGGGGAAGGGGGAATCAATCAGCCCCAGCATTTT
>TRBD1|TRBJ2-6|-|TRBV7-2
CASSLAGTAQGVGANVLTF
TGTGCCAGCAGCTTAGCTGGGACAGCCCAAGGGGTTGGGGCCAACGTCCTGACTTTC
>-|TRBJ2-2|-|TRBV4-2
CASSPLGDTGELFF
TGTGCCAGCAGCCCACTAGGGGACACCGGGGAGCTGTTTTTT
>-|TRBJ2-7|-|TRBV13
CASSFQGRAAYEQYF
TGTGCCAGCAGCTTTCAGGGGCGGGCCGCATACGAGCAGTACTTC
>TRBD2|TRBJ2-7|-|TRBV5-1
CASSLSSAGGPDEQYF
TGCGCCAGCAGCTTGAGTTCGGCGGGAGGGCCGGACGAGCAGTACTTC
>TRBD1|TRBJ1-2|-|TRBV12-3/TRBV12-4
CASKLKGQASNYGYTF
TGTGCCAGCAAACTCAAAGGACAGGCATCTAACTATGGCTACACCTTC
>-|TRBJ1-1|-|TRBV5-1
CASSTPRDTEAFF
TGCGCCAGCAGTACTCCGCGGGACACTGAAGCTTTCTTT
>-|TRBJ2-3|-|TRBV2
CASSEVVTGEGLYF
TGTGCCAGCAGTGAAGTTGTGACGGGAGAAGGTCTGTATTTT
>-|TRBJ1-1|few|TRBV29-1
CSVEDPIRMNTEAFF
TGCAGCGTTGAGGACCCAATTCGAATGAACACTGAAGCTTTCTTT
>TRBD2|TRBJ2-1|-|TRBV5-1
CASSRKREGPYNEQFF
TGCGCCAGCAGCCGAAAGCGGGAGGGTCCTTACAATGAGCAGTTCTTC
>-|TRBJ2-7|-|TRBV29-1
CSVGELSYEQYF
TGCAGCGTTGGGGAGCTCTCCTACGAGCAGTACTTC
>-|TRBJ2-4|few|TRBV29-1
CSVVGFKNIQYF
TGCAGCGTTGTCGGATTCAAAAACATTCAGTACTTC
>TRBD2|TRBJ2-7|few|TRBV20-1
CSARVLLTSDSYEQYF
TGCAGTGCTAGAGTGCTCCTCACTAGCGACTCCTACGAGCAGTACTTC
>-|TRBJ1-5|-|TRBV5-1
CASSLDGEQPQHF
TGCGCCAGCAGCTTGGATGGGGAACAGCCCCAGCATTTT
>TRBD2|TRBJ2-5|few|TRBV7-4
CASIPLKTSGKETQYF
TGTGCCAGCATCCCACTTAAGACTAGCGGGAAAGAGACCCAGTACTTC
>-|TRBJ1-2|-|TRBV20-1
CSARGGGGYGYTF
TGCAGTGCTAGAGGGGGCGGTGGCTATGGCTACACCTTC
>TRBD1|TRBJ1-6|few|TRBV7-9
CASSYRDRGSPLHF
TGTGCCAGCAGCTACCGGGACAGGGGATCACCCCTCCACTTT
>TRBD2|TRBJ2-1|-|TRBV5-6
CASSFPGTSGYNEQFF
TGTGCCAGCAGCTTCCCCGGGACTAGCGGATACAATGAGCAGTTCTTC